This T cell receptor (beta chain) comes out of a study of OX40 agonist ivuxolimab in advanced cancers. Across the whole study: Enrolled patients in dose escalation had cancers that were hepatocellular carcinoma, melanoma, renal cell or head and neck cancer. A history of anti-PD-1, anti-PD-L1 or anti-CTLA-4 therapy was acceptable, and 40% had some. Study-wide results and caveats: Which antigen the expanded peripheral T cells recognized is unknown. Partly responding patients at 0.1-3.0 mg/kg showed some of the smallest clonal expansion.

Generated by immunoSEQ multiplex PCR, the TCRdb table keeps only in-frame clones and is missing some. The table includes around 50,000 clones, approximately 89% detected once. The CDR3 runs to 15 residues. The ends were cut back, 1 base at V and 3 bases at J, with 12 bases in the middle. Germline V CDR1 and CDR2: SGHTA, FQGNSA. For this clone: The target antigen is unknown.

This chain connects TRBV7-2 to TRBJ1-2; D might be TRBD1 (6 bases). The sample consisted of CD4+ or CD8+ T cells sorted from blood, taken in a trial of the OX40 agonist ivuxolimab. This clonotype was sampled from an adult with an advanced solid tumor such as melanoma, head and neck, liver or kidney cancer. CDR3 nucleotide sequence: TGTGCCAGCAGCTTAGATGCAGGGGTTGACTATGGCTACACCTTC. Amino acids: CASSLDAGVDYGYTF. Full variable domain (rest looked up from reference TRBV7-2 and TRBJ1-2): GAGVSQSPSNKVTEKGKDVELRCDPISGHTALYWYRQSLGQGLEFLIYFQGNSAPDKSGLPSDRFSAERTGGSVSTLTIQRTQQEDSAVYLCASSLDAGVDYGYTFGSGTRLTVV.